These 25 T cell receptor beta chains were sequenced from one sample in a study of blood T cell repertoires in COVID-19. The table came from immunoSEQ multiplex PCR; TCRdb's copy has only in-frame clones and leaves some out. The data contain 100,000 to 120,000 clones, 88% of them singletons. The sample comprised peripheral blood. The receptors were gathered from a woman in her forties or fifties with acute or convalescent COVID-19.

The chain is built from TRBV7-6 and TRBJ2-2; 9 bases are shared with TRBD2. V dropped 0 bases and J dropped 7; count of bases not matched to a gene: 3. Germline lookup yields CDR1 SGHVS and CDR2 FNYEAQ. The CDR3 covers 15 residues. The DNA for the CDR3 is TGTGCCAGCAGCTTAGCTAGCGGGAGTGGCGGGGAGCTGTTTTTT. Encoded protein: CASSLASGSGGELFF.

The chain employs TRBV28 and TRBJ1-5; D gene uncertain. This CDR3 spans 12 amino acids. In germline, CDR1 is MDHEN, CDR2 SYDVKM. This chain's CDR3 is CAGAYSNQPQHF. The CDR3 nucleotides read TGTGCGGGAGCTTATAGCAATCAGCCCCAGCATTTT.

The V call is TRBV2, the J call TRBJ2-4, with a tentative D call TRBD1 (6 bases). The CDR3 is 14 residues long. Germline CDR1 SNHLY, CDR2 FYNNEI. V shed 5 bases and J shed 0 bases, with 8 bases lying between them. CDR3 bases: TGTGCCAGCAGTCTGGACAGAGCCAAAAACATTCAGTACTTC. Translation: CASSLDRAKNIQYF.

In DNA, the CDR3 is TGTGCCAGCAGCCAAGACGGGACACTCGGGACCCAGTACTTC. It translates to CASSQDGTLGTQYF. The V and J genes are TRBV4-2 and TRBJ2-5; D is perhaps TRBD1 (6 bases). V was shortened by 0 bases and J by 7 bases, with 12 bases between the two germline ends. CDR1 and CDR2 from the germline V gene are LGHNA and YNFKEQ. CDR3 length: 14 residues.

This clone was detected once. V is TRBV18 and J is TRBJ1-6; TRBD1 matches 10 bases. The CDR3 has 14 amino acids. The V segment lost 6 bases and the J segment 10 bases; nucleotides outside the gene matches: 6. Germline V lookup: CDR1 KGHSH, CDR2 LQKENI. The DNA for the CDR3 is TGTGCCAGCTCGCCCGGACAGGGGGGATCACCCCTCCACTTT. Its protein is CASSPGQGGSPLHF.

In its sample, this clone was seen a few times. The rearrangement links TRBV30 to TRBJ1-5; D uncertain. Germline loops: CDR1 GTSNPN, CDR2 SVGIG (reference sequence). Between the trimmed V and J ends, which lost 3 bases and 7 bases, there was a span of 13 bases. The CDR3 covers 13 residues. The CDR3 here is CAWSEGWEQPQHF. CDR3 in DNA: TGTGCCTGGAGCGAAGGGTGGGAGCAGCCCCAGCATTTT.

V and J are TRBV19 and TRBJ2-1; TRBD2 matches 8 bases. With V trimmed by 3 bases and J by 9 bases, 13 bases remained unmatched. The CDR3 totals 16 residues. Germline loops: CDR1 LNHDA, CDR2 SQIVND (reference sequence). CDR3: CASSMPNGRARGEQFF. The CDR3 region has the DNA TGTGCCAGTAGTATGCCCAACGGGAGGGCCCGAGGTGAGCAGTTCTTC.

This clone was recorded once. This chain links TRBV7-9 with TRBJ2-7, with 8 positions matching TRBD1. Germline lookup yields CDR1 SEHNR and CDR2 FQNEAQ (reference sequence). The trim removed 1 base at V and 3 bases at J, leaving 2 bases unmatched. There are 14 residues in the CDR3. The CDR3 DNA reads TGTGCCAGCAGCTTAGGCGACAGGGGCTACGAGCAGTACTTC. This gives the protein CASSLGDRGYEQYF.

The V and J genes are TRBV2 and TRBJ1-1, with D unclear. The CDR3 sequence is 14 residues long. Per the germline V gene, CDR1 is SNHLY and CDR2 is FYNNEI. Trimming left V 6 bases short and J 5 bases short, with 16 bases between. Written as DNA, the CDR3 is TGTGCCAGCAGCAACCTGGGGAGGGCAACTGAAGCTTTCTTT. Amino acids: CASSNLGRATEAFF.

The chain is built from TRBV14 and TRBJ2-1, with 9 bases identical to TRBD1. With V trimmed by 4 bases and J by 6 bases, 7 bases remained unmatched. This CDR3 is built from 15 residues. From germline, CDR1 is SGHDN and CDR2 FVKESK. The chain's CDR3 is CASSRDRVPFNEQFF. The CDR3 DNA sequence: TGTGCCAGCAGCCGGGACAGGGTACCCTTCAATGAGCAGTTCTTC.

The chain links TRBV24-1 to TRBJ2-1, with D possibly being TRBD2 (5 bases). The CDR3 length is 15 residues. The V gene lost 4 bases and the J gene lost 6 bases, with 15 bases spanning the gap. Germline V gene sequence: CDR1 KGHDR, CDR2 SFDVKD. CDR3 sequence (DNA): TGTGCCACCAGTGACCTCGGGATAGAAGGCAATGAGCAGTTCTTC. It specifies CATSDLGIEGNEQFF.

The rearrangement links TRBV6-5 to TRBJ2-2, with 8 bases aligning to TRBD1. This CDR3 comprises 16 residues. Trimming at V came to 4 bases and at J to 1 base, leaving 5 bases not matched to a gene. Germline CDR1 is MNHEY and CDR2 is SVGAGI. This CDR3 reads CASSSTGTGNTGELFF. In DNA, the CDR3 is TGTGCCAGCAGTTCCACCGGGACAGGGAACACCGGGGAGCTGTTTTTT.

The V call is TRBV4-1, the J call TRBJ1-5; tentative D call: TRBD1 (6 bases). This CDR3 is 18 amino acids long. Germline-derived CDR1 and CDR2 are MGHRA and YSYEKL. Trimming pared 0 bases from V and 0 bases from J, leaving 15 bases between. For the CDR3, the DNA is TGCGCCAGCAGCCAAGACGATTTACAGGGAGTTAGCAATCAGCCCCAGCATTTT. Its protein product is CASSQDDLQGVSNQPQHF.

V usage is TRBV7-2 and J usage is TRBJ2-1, with 7 bases lining up with TRBD2. The length of the CDR3 is 14 residues. V dropped 5 bases and J dropped 9; count of bases not matched to a gene: 10. In germline, CDR1 is SGHTA, CDR2 FQGNSA. This CDR3 reads CASSLRTSTREQFF. DNA of the CDR3: TGTGCCAGCAGCCTCCGGACTAGTACGCGTGAGCAGTTCTTC.

The chain employs TRBV2 and TRBJ2-3; D gene ambiguous. The CDR3 has 14 residues. V shed 10 bases and J shed 2 bases, with 16 bases lying between them. The germline gives CDR1 SNHLY, CDR2 FYNNEI. CDR3 in amino acids: CATLAESFTDTQYF. The CDR3 DNA reads TGTGCCACCTTAGCCGAGAGCTTCACAGATACGCAGTATTTT. The variable domain in full, completed from reference TRBV2 and TRBJ2-3, reads EPEVTQTPSHQVTQMGQEVILRCVPISNHLYFYWYRQILGQKVEFLVSFYNNEISEKSEIFDDQFSVERPDGSNFTLKIRSTKLEDSAMYFCATLAESFTDTQYFGPGTRLTVL.

The V and J genes are TRBV5-6 and TRBJ2-7; 8 bases are shared with TRBD1. V gave up 3 bases and J gave up 6 bases; unmatched junction bases: 2. Germline-derived CDR1 and CDR2 are SGHDT and YYEEEE. The CDR3 length is 12 residues. CDR3 sequence (DNA): TGTGCCAGCAGCTGGACAGGGAGCGAGCAGTACTTC. It specifies CASSWTGSEQYF.

This chain links TRBV6-6 with TRBJ2-7; TRBD2 agrees at 10 bases. The CDR3 contains 16 residues. Losses at the gene ends were 0 bases for V and 6 bases for J; bases not matched to a gene: 8. Germline V CDR1 and CDR2: MNHNY, SVGAGI (reference sequence). The CDR3 nucleotides read TGTGCCAGCAGTTACTCGGCTAGCGGGAGAGGGGGCGAGCAGTACTTC. Protein product: CASSYSASGRGGEQYF.

This clone was recorded a few times. The genes are TRBV6-5 and TRBJ2-7; D may be TRBD1 (6 bases). The V end lost 8 bases, the J end lost 3 bases, and 14 bases lay between the germline ends. The CDR3 is 13 amino acids. Germline V gene data show CDR1 as MNHEY and CDR2 as SVGAGI. The CDR3 protein is CASPAGTSYEQYF. CDR3 bases: TGTGCCAGCCCTGCCGGGACAAGCTACGAGCAGTACTTC.

The chain couples TRBV2 to TRBJ2-1, with 11 bases lining up with TRBD2. Unmatched junction bases numbered 12, after V lost 6 bases and J lost 8 bases. The germline gives CDR1 SNHLY, CDR2 FYNNEI. The CDR3 has 16 amino acids. The CDR3 protein is CASSRWTSGLDYEQFF. CDR3 sequence (DNA): TGTGCCAGCAGCCGATGGACTAGCGGGCTAGATTATGAGCAGTTCTTC.

The chain has TRBV19 and TRBJ1-2; the D is unclear. The CDR3 is 12 residues long. The V and J ends lost 7 bases and 8 bases respectively, with 14 bases between them. Germline-derived CDR1 and CDR2 are LNHDA and SQIVND (reference sequence). CDR3 in DNA: TGTGCCAGTATGAAGGAGTTTGGCGGCTACACCTTC. Amino acid sequence: CASMKEFGGYTF. Using reference TRBV19 and TRBJ1-2 for the parts outside the CDR3, the full variable domain is DGGITQSPKYLFRKEGQNVTLSCEQNLNHDAMYWYRQDPGQGLRLIYYSQIVNDFQKGDIAEGYSVSREKKESFPLTVTSAQKNPTAFYLCASMKEFGGYTFGSGTRLTVV.

The chain recombines TRBV3-1 (or the pseudogene TRBV3-2) with TRBJ2-1, with 8 bases aligning to TRBD2. From germline, CDR1 is LGHDT and CDR2 YNNKEL (reference sequence). V lost 3 bases to trimming and J lost 7 bases; unmatched junction nucleotides: 17. The CDR3 has 18 residues. The CDR3 bases are TGTGCCAGCAGCCACGCCCCGGGAACGGGAGGGCCGGCAAATGAGCAGTTCTTC. Encoded protein: CASSHAPGTGGPANEQFF.

This clone came up once. The chain joins TRBV18 to TRBJ2-4, with D unresolved. Germline CDR1 reads KGHSH; CDR2 reads LQKENI. CDR3 length equals 13 residues. V was shortened by 6 bases and J by 1 base, with 7 bases between the two germline ends. The CDR3 region has the DNA TGTGCCAGCTCCTCCGGGGCCAAAAACATTCAGTACTTC. Encoded protein: CASSSGAKNIQYF.

V is TRBV9 and J is TRBJ1-3, with D possibly TRBD1 on 5 matching bases. The length of the CDR3 is 14 residues. Trimming stripped 4 bases from V and 4 bases from J, with 12 bases between. Per germline, CDR1 SGDLS and CDR2 YYNGEE. The CDR3 reads CASSPSGLGNTIYF. The CDR3 DNA is TGTGCCAGCAGCCCATCAGGGCTAGGAAACACCATATATTTT.

The V and J genes are TRBV29-1 and TRBJ2-1, with TRBD2 matching over 13 bases. Germline loops: CDR1 SQVTM, CDR2 ANQGSEA. With 6 bases clipped from V and 9 bases from J, the junction kept 11 bases outside the gene matches. The CDR3 extends over 15 amino acids. This chain's CDR3 is CSVRKSGLAGREQFF. The CDR3 coding sequence is TGCAGCGTCCGGAAATCGGGACTAGCGGGGCGTGAGCAGTTCTTC.

The rearrangement joins TRBV28 to TRBJ2-2; tentatively, D is TRBD2 (6 bases). The CDR3 consists of 15 residues. V lost 10 bases and J lost 4, with 19 bases in between. CDR1 is MDHEN, CDR2 SYDVKM, per germline. The CDR3 reads CANSQGGAGTGELFF. The CDR3 DNA follows: TGTGCCAACTCTCAGGGCGGGGCGGGCACCGGGGAGCTGTTTTTT.